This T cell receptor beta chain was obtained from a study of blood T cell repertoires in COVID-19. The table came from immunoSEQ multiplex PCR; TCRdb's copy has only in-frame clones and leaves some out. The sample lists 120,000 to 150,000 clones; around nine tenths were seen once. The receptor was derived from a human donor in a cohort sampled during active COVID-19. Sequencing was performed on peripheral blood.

The CDR3 coding sequence is TGTGCCAGCAGCTCACCGGGACTCCACTACGAGCAGTACTTC. Protein: CASSSPGLHYEQYF. The rearrangement joins TRBV21-1 to TRBJ2-7; the table's D call, TRBD2, was not checked against the DNA. TRBV21-1 represents a pseudogene. This CDR3 is built from 14 residues.